Listed here is a single TCR beta chain. Its antigen is undetermined. Sequence at one end of the junction differs from germline and may be a read error. Three rounds of nested PCR, following a modified ARM-PCR protocol, produced the TCRbeta library. Each CDR3 protein gets one entry after TCRdb re-called the multiplex PCR reads with MiXCR. The repertoire has approximately 76,000 distinct CDR3 sequences, about two thirds of them found once; the top ten carry around an eighth. This sample's RNA came from whole unsorted tissue. The CDR3 totals 14 residues. CDR1 is SGHAT, CDR2 FQNNGV, per germline. This sample was taken from a study of tumor and adjacent non-tumor tissue in lung cancer. Study-level results: Higher tumor TCR diversity was associated with shorter survival.

What was sequenced was lung tumor tissue. The receptor's source is a woman aged 70-85 years with non-small cell lung cancer. The V and J genes are TRBV11-2 and TRBJ1-1; D remains unclear. CDR3 nucleotides: TGTGCCAGCAGCTTTGGCGGCATGAACCCTGAAGCTCTCTTT. This translates into CASSFGGMNPEALF.